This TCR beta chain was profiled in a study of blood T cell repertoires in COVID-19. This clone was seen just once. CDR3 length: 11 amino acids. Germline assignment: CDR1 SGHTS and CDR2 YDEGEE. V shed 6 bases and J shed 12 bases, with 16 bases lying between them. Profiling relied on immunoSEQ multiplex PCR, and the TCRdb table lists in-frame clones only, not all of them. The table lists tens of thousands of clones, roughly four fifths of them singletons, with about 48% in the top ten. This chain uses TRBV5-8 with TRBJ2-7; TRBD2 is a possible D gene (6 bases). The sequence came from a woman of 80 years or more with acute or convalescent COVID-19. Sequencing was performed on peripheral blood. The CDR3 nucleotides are TGTGCCAGCAAGACGGTCCTCGGGGGGTACTTC. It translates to CASKTVLGGYF.